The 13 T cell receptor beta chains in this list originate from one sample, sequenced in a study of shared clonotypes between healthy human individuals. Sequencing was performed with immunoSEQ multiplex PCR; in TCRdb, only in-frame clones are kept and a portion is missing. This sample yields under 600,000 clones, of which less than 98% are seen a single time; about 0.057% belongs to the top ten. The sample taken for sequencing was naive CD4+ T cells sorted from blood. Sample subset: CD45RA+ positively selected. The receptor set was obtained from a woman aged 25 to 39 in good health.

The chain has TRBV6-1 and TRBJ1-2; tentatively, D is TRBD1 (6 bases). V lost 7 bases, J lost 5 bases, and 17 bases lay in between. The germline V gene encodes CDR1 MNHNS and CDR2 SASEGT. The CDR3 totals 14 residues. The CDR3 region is CASTSGGGSYGYTF. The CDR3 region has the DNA TGTGCCAGCACGTCGGGGGGGGGCTCTTATGGCTACACCTTC.

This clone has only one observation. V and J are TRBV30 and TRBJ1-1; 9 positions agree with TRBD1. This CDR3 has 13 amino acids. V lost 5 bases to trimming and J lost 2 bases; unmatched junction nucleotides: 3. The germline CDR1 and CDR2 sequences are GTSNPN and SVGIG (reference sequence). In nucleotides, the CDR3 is TGTGCCTGGGACAGGGGGGGAAACACTGAAGCTTTCTTT. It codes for CAWDRGGNTEAFF. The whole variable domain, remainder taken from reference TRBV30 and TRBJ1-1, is SQTIHQWPATLVQPVGSPLSLECTVEGTSNPNLYWYRQAAGRGLQLLFYSVGIGQISSEVPQNLSASRPQDRQFILSSKKLLLSDSGFYLCAWDRGGNTEAFFGQGTRLTVV.

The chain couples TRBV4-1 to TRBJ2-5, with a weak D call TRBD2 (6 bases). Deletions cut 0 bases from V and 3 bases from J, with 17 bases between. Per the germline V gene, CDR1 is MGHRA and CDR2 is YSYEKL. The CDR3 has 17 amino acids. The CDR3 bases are TGCGCCAGCAGCCAAGAGAGGGGTCGGGAGAGCGAAGAGACCCAGTACTTC. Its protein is CASSQERGRESEETQYF.

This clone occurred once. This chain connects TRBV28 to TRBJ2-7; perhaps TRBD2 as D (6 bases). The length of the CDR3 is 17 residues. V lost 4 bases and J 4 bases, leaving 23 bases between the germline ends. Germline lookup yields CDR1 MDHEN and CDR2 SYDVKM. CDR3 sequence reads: CASSSVGSPSPLYEQYF. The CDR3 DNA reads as TGTGCCAGCAGTTCTGTCGGGAGCCCCTCCCCTCTTTACGAGCAGTACTTC. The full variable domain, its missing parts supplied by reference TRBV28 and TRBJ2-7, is DVKVTQSSRYLVKRTGEKVFLECVQDMDHENMFWYRQDPGLGLRLIYFSYDVKMKEKGDIPEGYSVSREKKERFSLILESASTNQTSMYLCASSSVGSPSPLYEQYFGPGTRLTVT.

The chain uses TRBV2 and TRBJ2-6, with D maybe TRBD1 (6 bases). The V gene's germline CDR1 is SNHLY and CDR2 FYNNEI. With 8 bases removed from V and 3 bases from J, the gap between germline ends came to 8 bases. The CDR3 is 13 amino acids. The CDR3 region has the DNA TGTGCCAGCGACAGGAATGGGGCCAACGTCCTGACTTTC. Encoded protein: CASDRNGANVLTF.

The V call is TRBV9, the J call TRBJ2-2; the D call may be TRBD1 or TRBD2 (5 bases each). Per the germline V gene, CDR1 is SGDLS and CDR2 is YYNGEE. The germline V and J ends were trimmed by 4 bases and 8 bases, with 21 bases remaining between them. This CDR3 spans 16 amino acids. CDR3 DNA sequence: TGTGCCAGCAGCTTCCGGGACCGGAGCCCGGCGGGGGAGCTGTTTTTT. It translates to CASSFRDRSPAGELFF. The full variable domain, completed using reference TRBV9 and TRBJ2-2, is DSGVTQTPKHLITATGQRVTLRCSPRSGDLSVYWYQQSLDQGLQFLIQYYNGEERAKGNILERFSAQQFPDLHSELNLSSLELGDSALYFCASSFRDRSPAGELFFGEGSRLTVL.

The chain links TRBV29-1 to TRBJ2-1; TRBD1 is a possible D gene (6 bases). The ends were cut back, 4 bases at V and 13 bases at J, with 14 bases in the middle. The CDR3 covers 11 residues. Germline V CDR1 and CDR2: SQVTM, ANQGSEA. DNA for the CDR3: TGCAGCGTTGCAGGGACAAATACCCAGTTCTTC. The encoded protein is CSVAGTNTQFF.

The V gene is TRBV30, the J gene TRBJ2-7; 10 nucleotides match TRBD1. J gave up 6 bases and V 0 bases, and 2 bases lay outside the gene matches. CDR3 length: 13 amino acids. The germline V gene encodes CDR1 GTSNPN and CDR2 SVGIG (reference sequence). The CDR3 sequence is CAWSVDRGGEQYF. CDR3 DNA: TGTGCCTGGAGTGTGGACAGGGGGGGCGAGCAGTACTTC.

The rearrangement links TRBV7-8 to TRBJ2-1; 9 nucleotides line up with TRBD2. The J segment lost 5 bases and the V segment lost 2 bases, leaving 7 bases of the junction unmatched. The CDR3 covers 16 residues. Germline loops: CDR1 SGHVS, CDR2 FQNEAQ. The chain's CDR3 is CASSLRRLAGHNEQFF. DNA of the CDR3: TGTGCCAGCAGCTTAAGGCGGCTAGCGGGGCACAATGAGCAGTTCTTC.

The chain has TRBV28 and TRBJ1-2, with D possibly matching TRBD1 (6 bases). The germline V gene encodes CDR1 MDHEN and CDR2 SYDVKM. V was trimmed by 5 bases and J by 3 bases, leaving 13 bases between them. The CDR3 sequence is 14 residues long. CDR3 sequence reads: CASSGTPRHYGYTF. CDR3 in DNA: TGTGCCAGCAGTGGGACACCGCGGCACTATGGCTACACCTTC.

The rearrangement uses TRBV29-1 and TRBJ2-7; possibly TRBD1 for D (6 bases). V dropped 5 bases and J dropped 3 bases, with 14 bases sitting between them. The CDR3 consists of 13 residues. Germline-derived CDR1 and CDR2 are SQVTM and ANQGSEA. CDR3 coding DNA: TGCAGCGTTCATACCGGGACAAACTACGAGCAGTACTTC. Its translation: CSVHTGTNYEQYF.

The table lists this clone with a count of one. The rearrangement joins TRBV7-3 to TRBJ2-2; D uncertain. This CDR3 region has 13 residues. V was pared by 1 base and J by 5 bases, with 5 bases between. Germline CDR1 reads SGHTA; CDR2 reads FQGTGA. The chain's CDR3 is CASSLRRTGELFF. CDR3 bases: TGTGCCAGCAGCTTAAGGAGAACCGGGGAGCTGTTTTTT.

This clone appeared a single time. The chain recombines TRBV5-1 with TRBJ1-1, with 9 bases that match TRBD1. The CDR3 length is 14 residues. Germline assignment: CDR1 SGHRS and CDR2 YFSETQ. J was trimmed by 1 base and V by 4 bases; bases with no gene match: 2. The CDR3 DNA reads TGCGCCAGCAGCCGGGACAGGGAGAACACTGAAGCTTTCTTT. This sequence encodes CASSRDRENTEAFF.